Listed below are T cell receptor beta chains from one sample, sequenced in a study of blood T cell repertoires in COVID-19. The protocol was immunoSEQ multiplex PCR, while the TCRdb copy is restricted to in-frame clones and leaves out a portion. The sample holds 52,000 or so clones; around nine tenths are singletons and the top ten take 8.5%. Sample: peripheral blood. All receptors come from a man aged 55 to 70 with active COVID-19. Each CDR3 is given with its conserved first and last residue. Fields, in order: V gene, clone size, CDR3 protein. Rows may omit the clone size; those that give it use once, few, many or a size class.

v_gene: TRBV29-1; abundance: NA; CDR3aa: CSVVERGLGEQFF
v_gene: TRBV7-3; abundance: NA; CDR3aa: CASSLRAGNLNSYEQYF
v_gene: TRBV6-2/TRBV6-3; abundance: NA; CDR3aa: CASSLEVFSSRYEQYF
v_gene: TRBV6-1; abundance: few; CDR3aa: CASSELGGNTGELFF
v_gene: TRBV3-1/TRBV3-2; abundance: NA; CDR3aa: CASTQTGGYEKLFF
v_gene: TRBV11-3; abundance: NA; CDR3aa: CASSARDRNTIYF
v_gene: TRBV11-2; abundance: NA; CDR3aa: CASSPLDRFRGYDTEAFF
v_gene: TRBV5-1; abundance: once; CDR3aa: CASSRLAGGVLNEQFF
v_gene: TRBV6-6; abundance: NA; CDR3aa: CASSYRGEEKLFF
v_gene: TRBV18; abundance: NA; CDR3aa: CASSPARVRAYGYTF
v_gene: TRBV7-3; abundance: NA; CDR3aa: CASSQGDINIQYF
v_gene: TRBV5-1; abundance: NA; CDR3aa: CASSFLAGRYTDTQYF
v_gene: TRBV6-5; abundance: NA; CDR3aa: CASSYSIGGTEAFF
v_gene: TRBV5-4; abundance: NA; CDR3aa: CASSAGTGFNQPQHF
v_gene: TRBV19; abundance: NA; CDR3aa: CASSTTGGYTEAFF
v_gene: TRBV29-1; abundance: NA; CDR3aa: CSVEPGLAADNEQFF
v_gene: TRBV2; abundance: NA; CDR3aa: CASSVRQDTEAFF
v_gene: TRBV7-2; abundance: NA; CDR3aa: CASSLEREGAQFF
v_gene: TRBV5-1; abundance: NA; CDR3aa: CASSLPSSGNTIYF
v_gene: TRBV18; abundance: NA; CDR3aa: CASSRFTGEDAEAFF
v_gene: TRBV3-1/TRBV3-2; abundance: NA; CDR3aa: CASSPLAGAGNEQFF
v_gene: TRBV27; abundance: NA; CDR3aa: CASSRQGGFITDTQYF
v_gene: TRBV2; abundance: NA; CDR3aa: CASSDSISYEQYF
v_gene: TRBV12-5; abundance: NA; CDR3aa: CATGVGSNTGELFF
v_gene: TRBV10-1; abundance: NA; CDR3aa: CASSQRQGSYGYTF
v_gene: TRBV3-1/TRBV3-2; abundance: NA; CDR3aa: CASSRRANEKLFF
v_gene: TRBV7-7; abundance: NA; CDR3aa: CASSPGGGLYEQYF
v_gene: TRBV2; abundance: NA; CDR3aa: CASMSLAGVSYNEQFF
v_gene: TRBV11-2; abundance: NA; CDR3aa: CASSLVAGSYEQYF